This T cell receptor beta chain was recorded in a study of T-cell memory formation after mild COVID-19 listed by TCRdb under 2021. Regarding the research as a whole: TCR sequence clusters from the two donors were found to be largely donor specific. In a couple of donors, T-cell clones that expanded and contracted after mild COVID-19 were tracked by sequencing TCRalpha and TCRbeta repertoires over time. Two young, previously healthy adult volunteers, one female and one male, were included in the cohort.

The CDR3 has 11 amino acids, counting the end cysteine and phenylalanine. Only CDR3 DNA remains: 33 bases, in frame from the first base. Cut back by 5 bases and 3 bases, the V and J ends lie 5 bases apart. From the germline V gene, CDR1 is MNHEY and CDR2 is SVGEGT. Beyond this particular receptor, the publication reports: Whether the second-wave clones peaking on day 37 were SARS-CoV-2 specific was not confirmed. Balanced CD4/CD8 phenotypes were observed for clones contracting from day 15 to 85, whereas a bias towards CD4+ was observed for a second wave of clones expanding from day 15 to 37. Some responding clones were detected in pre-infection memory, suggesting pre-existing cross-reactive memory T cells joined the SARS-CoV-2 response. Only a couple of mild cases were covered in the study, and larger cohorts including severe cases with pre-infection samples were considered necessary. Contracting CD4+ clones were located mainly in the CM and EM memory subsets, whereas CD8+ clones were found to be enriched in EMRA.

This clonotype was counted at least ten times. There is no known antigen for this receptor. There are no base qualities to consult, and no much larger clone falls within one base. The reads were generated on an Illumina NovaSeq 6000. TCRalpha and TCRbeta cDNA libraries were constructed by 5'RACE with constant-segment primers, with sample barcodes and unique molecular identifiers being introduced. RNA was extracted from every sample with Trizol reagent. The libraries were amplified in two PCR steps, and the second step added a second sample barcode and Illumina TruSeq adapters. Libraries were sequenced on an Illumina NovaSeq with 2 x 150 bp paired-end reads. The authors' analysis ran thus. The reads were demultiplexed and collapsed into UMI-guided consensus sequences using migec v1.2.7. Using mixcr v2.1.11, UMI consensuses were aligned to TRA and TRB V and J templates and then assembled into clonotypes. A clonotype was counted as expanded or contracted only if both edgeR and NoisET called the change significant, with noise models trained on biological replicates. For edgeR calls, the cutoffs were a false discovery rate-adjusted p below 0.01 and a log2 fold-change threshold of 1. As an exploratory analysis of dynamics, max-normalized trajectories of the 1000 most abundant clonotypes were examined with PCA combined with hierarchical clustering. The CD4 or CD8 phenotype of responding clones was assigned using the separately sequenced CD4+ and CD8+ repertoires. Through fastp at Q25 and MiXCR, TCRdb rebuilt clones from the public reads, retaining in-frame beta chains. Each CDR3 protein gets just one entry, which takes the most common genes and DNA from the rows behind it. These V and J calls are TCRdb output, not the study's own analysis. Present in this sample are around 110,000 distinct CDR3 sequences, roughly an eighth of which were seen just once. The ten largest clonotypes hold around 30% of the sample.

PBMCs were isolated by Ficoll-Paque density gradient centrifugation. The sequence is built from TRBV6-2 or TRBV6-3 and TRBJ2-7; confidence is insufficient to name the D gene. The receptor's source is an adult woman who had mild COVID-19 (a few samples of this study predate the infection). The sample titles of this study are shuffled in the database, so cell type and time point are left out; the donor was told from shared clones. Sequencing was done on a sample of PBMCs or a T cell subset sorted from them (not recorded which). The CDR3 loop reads CASSKVYEQYF. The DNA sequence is TGTGCCAGCAGTAAAGTCTACGAGCAGTACTTC.